Given below is one T cell receptor beta chain in context. This clonotype was observed many times. Its antigen is not yet known. Within one base of it there is no much larger clone, and no base qualities were kept. These data originate in a study of early T cells in non-severe SARS-CoV-2 infection (dated by TCRdb to the early 2020s). Regarding the study in general: Because TCR sequencing was done on bulk RNA from unsorted whole blood, the alpha and beta chains could not be paired. What the research found in general, with its limitations: VDJdb matching was skewed toward anti-spike CD8 responses and likely underestimated virus-specific expansions, missing private and CD4 specificities.

CDR3 length: 16 amino acids, cysteine to phenylalanine. Solely the CDR3 DNA is kept, with 48 bases framed from the first base. The V end gives up 0 bases and the J end 9 bases, leaving 8 bases in the junction not matched to a gene. CDR1 and CDR2, per the germline V gene, are SGHTA and FQGTGA. Set within a cohort of healthcare workers in London, UK, this nested case-control study involved weekly PCR testing of nasopharyngeal swabs along with blood sampling. Between 23 and 31 March 2020, the week of the UK lockdown, healthcare workers were enrolled and then followed up weekly for as long as 16 weeks. Receptor libraries were prepared by 5' RACE. Sequencing took place on a NextSeq 500. The TCR library protocol attached unique molecular identifiers to individual cDNA molecules to correct for sequencing error and PCR bias. TCR alpha and beta chains were both sequenced, and the abundances of alpha and beta sequences in each sample were closely correlated with each other. Concerning the study's data processing: V gene, J gene and CDR3 annotation of TCR sequences was performed with Decombinator V4. TCRs were defined as expanded if a significant change between any two time points was detected under a Poisson model with p below 0.0001. TCR abundances were normalised to the total number of TCRs sequenced in each sample and reported as counts per million. TRAV1-2 paired with TRAJ12, TRAJ20 or TRAJ33 defined MAIT TCRs, while TRAV10 paired with TRAJ18 defined iNKT TCRs. VDJdb, accessed 1 November 2021, was searched for CMV, EBV and SARS-CoV-2 annotated TCRs, with TCRs annotated for multiple antigens excluded. TCRdb reanalyzed the raw reads on its own, using fastp at Q25 for trimming and MiXCR for clone calling, and kept in-frame beta chains. CDR3 protein duplicates are merged, each entry listing the most common genes and DNA. In this record, the V and J calls reflect TCRdb's handling and not the investigators' own analysis. Counted in this sample were 70,000 or so distinct CDR3 sequences; 10% to 15% of them appeared once. The ten most abundant clones make up approximately 3.9% of the sample.

The sequence was collected from an adult who was a healthcare worker with PCR-confirmed SARS-CoV-2 infection or an uninfected control (not recorded which). What was sequenced was whole blood. The receptor chain draws on TRBV7-3 and TRBJ2-1; TRBD2 aligns with 10 central bases. The DNA reads TGTGCCAGCAGCTTAACAGCGGGAGGGCCGGTTATTGAGCAGTTCTTC. Its protein reads: CASSLTAGGPVIEQFF.